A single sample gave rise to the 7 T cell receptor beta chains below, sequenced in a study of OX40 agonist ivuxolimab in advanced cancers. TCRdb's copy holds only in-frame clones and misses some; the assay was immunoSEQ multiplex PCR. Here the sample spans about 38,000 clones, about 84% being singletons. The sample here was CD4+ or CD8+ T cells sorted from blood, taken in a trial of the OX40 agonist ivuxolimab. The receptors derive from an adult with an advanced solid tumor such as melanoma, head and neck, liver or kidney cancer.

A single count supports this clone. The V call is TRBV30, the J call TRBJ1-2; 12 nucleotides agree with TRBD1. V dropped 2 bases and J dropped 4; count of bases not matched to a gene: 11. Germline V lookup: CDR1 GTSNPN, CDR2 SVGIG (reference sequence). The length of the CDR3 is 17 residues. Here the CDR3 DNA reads TGTGCCTGGAGTCCCCCCGGGACAGGGGGCTGGTCCTATGGCTACACCTTC. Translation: CAWSPPGTGGWSYGYTF.

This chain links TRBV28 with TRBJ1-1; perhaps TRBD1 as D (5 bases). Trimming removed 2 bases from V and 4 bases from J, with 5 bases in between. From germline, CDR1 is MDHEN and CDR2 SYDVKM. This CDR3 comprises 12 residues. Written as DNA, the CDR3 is TGTGCCAGCAGTTTAACAGGCACTGAAGCTTTCTTT. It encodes CASSLTGTEAFF.

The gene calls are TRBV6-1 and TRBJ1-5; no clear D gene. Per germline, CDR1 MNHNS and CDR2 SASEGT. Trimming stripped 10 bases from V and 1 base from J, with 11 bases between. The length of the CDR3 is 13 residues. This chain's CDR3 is CATLEMSNQPQHF. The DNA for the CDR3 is TGTGCCACCCTAGAGATGAGCAATCAGCCCCAGCATTTT.

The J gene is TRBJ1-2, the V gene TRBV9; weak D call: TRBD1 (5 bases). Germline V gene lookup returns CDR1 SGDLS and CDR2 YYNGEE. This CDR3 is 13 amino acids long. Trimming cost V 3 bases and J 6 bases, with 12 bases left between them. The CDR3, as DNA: TGTGCCAGCAGCGGGGGGGGTGCCGATGGCTACACCTTC. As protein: CASSGGGADGYTF.

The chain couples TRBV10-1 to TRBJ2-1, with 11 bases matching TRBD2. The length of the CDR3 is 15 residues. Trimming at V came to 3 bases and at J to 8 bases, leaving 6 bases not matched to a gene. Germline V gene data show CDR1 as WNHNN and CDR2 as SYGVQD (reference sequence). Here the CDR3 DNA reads TGCGCCAGCAGTGAATTAGCGGGAGGGCCGGATGAGCAGTTCTTC. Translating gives CASSELAGGPDEQFF.

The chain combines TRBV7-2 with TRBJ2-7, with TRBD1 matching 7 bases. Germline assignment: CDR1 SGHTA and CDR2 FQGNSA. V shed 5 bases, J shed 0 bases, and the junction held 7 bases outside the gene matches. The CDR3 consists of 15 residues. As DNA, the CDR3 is TGTGCCAGCAGCCTAGTGACAGGGCTCTCCTACGAGCAGTACTTC. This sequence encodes CASSLVTGLSYEQYF.

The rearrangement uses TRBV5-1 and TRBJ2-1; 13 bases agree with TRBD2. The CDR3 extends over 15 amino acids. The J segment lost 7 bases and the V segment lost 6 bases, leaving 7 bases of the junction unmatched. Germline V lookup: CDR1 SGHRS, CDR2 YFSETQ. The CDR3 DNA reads TGCGCCAGCACCCGGACTAGCGGGAGTCTTAATGAGCAGTTCTTC. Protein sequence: CASTRTSGSLNEQFF. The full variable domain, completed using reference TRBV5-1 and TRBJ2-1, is KAGVTQTPRYLIKTRGQQVTLSCSPISGHRSVSWYQQTPGQGLQFLFEYFSETQRNKGNFPGRFSGRQFSNSRSEMNVSTLELGDSALYLCASTRTSGSLNEQFFGPGTRLTVL.